These T cell receptor beta chains were read from a single sample in a study of blood T cell repertoires in COVID-19. This table comes from immunoSEQ multiplex PCR, and its TCRdb copy is limited to in-frame clones, with some not included. Seen here are under 450,000 clones, around 88% observed once, and the top ten hold about 12%. The sample was peripheral blood. These receptors originate from a woman between 45 and 60 years old with COVID-19, enrolled during active disease. The CDR3 runs from the conserved cysteine through the conserved F or W. A D gene is named only where the DNA matches it firmly. Size values are once, few and many counts, or a class for expanded clones, and some rows have none.

>.|TRBV25-1|TRBJ1-2|.
CASTGGVRYGYTF
TGTGCCAGTACCGGGGGAGTCCGCTATGGCTACACCTTC
>.|TRBV6-5|TRBJ2-1|.
CASSSGTGEGIF
TGTGCCAGCAGTTCCGGGACGGGGGAAGGGATCTTC
>.|TRBV3-1/TRBV3-2|TRBJ2-1|.
CASSQLDRGEQFF
TGTGCCAGCAGCCAACTTGATAGGGGTGAGCAGTTCTTC
>.|TRBV5-1|TRBJ1-1|.
CASSLALGQGEAFF
TGCGCCAGCAGCTTGGCACTCGGACAAGGCGAAGCTTTCTTT
>TRBD1|TRBV25-1|TRBJ2-2|.
CASSDTGVLTGELFF
TGTGCCAGCAGTGACACAGGGGTACTCACCGGGGAGCTGTTTTTT
>.|TRBV12-3/TRBV12-4|TRBJ2-2|.
CASSSGSTGELFF
TGTGCCAGCAGTTCCGGGAGCACCGGGGAGCTGTTTTTT
>.|TRBV7-2|TRBJ1-3|.
CASSLRSGSSGNTIYF
TGTGCCAGCAGCTTAAGGTCGGGATCCTCTGGAAACACCATATATTTT
>TRBD1|TRBV19|TRBJ2-7|.
CASSDRVEQYF
TGTGCCAGTTCTGACAGGGTCGAGCAGTACTTC
>.|TRBV5-1|TRBJ1-1|.
CASSLTSEGNTEAFF
TGCGCCAGCAGCTTGACGTCCGAGGGGAACACTGAAGCTTTCTTT
>TRBD1|TRBV6-5|TRBJ2-2|.
CASRKTGGFGELFF
TGTGCCAGCAGAAAAACAGGGGGCTTCGGGGAGCTGTTTTTT
>TRBD1|TRBV7-6|TRBJ1-1|.
CASSLRTGGKREAFF
TGTGCCAGCAGCTTAAGGACAGGGGGCAAAAGGGAAGCTTTCTTT
>TRBD1|TRBV6-5|TRBJ1-1|.
CASIPGGFGTEAFF
TGTGCCAGCATCCCAGGGGGATTCGGCACTGAAGCTTTCTTT
>.|TRBV5-4|TRBJ2-1|.
CASSSRHQGIYNEQFF
TGTGCCAGCAGCTCCCGCCATCAGGGCATCTACAATGAGCAGTTCTTC
>TRBD1|TRBV25-1|TRBJ2-7|.
CASSYRDSSYEQYF
TGTGCCAGCAGTTACCGGGACAGCTCCTACGAGCAGTACTTC
>.|TRBV19|TRBJ1-1|.
CARVGQNTEAFF
TGTGCCAGAGTGGGACAGAACACTGAAGCTTTCTTT
>.|TRBV19|TRBJ2-4|once
CASSIGRDGNIQYF
TGTGCCAGTAGTATAGGCAGGGATGGGAACATTCAGTACTTC
>.|TRBV10-1|TRBJ2-3|.
CASSGRTRDTQYF
TGCGCCAGCAGCGGAAGGACTCGTGATACGCAGTATTTT
>.|TRBV6-5|TRBJ1-1|once
CASTLQTRLNTEAFF
TGTGCCAGCACCCTCCAGACACGGCTGAACACTGAAGCTTTCTTT
>.|TRBV10-3|TRBJ1-4|once
CAIAREGANEKLFF
TGTGCCATCGCCAGGGAGGGAGCTAATGAAAAACTGTTTTTT
>.|TRBV6-6|TRBJ2-3|.
CASSYSLPFGTDTQYF
TGTGCCAGCAGTTACTCCCTCCCGTTCGGCACAGATACGCAGTATTTT
>TRBD1|TRBV29-1|TRBJ1-1|.
CSVSKTGDTEAFF
TGCAGCGTCTCCAAGACAGGGGACACTGAAGCTTTCTTT
>.|TRBV30|TRBJ1-6|.
CAWSVRREADNSPLHF
TGTGCCTGGAGTGTACGTAGGGAGGCGGATAATTCACCCCTCCACTTT
>TRBD1|TRBV6-1|TRBJ1-1|.
CASSARQGASPNTEAFF
TGTGCCAGCAGTGCCAGACAGGGGGCCTCCCCGAACACTGAAGCTTTCTTT
>TRBD1|TRBV24-1|TRBJ2-5|.
CATSGTSTRQGERETQYF
TGTGCCACCAGTGGCACCTCGACACGACAGGGGGAGAGAGAGACCCAGTACTTC
>TRBD1|TRBV7-9|TRBJ1-1|.
CASSSPGTGMNTEAFF
TGTGCCAGCAGCTCCCCGGGGACAGGAATGAACACTGAAGCTTTCTTT
>.|TRBV27|TRBJ1-1|.
CASSSPYRANYLTEAFF
TGTGCCAGCAGTTCCCCTTACAGGGCAAATTATCTCACTGAAGCTTTCTTT
>.|TRBV28|TRBJ1-2|.
CASSLDRYGYTF
TGTGCCAGCAGTTTAGACAGATATGGCTACACCTTC
>TRBD2|TRBV4-1|TRBJ2-3|.
CASSHSAGGGTDTQYF
TGCGCCAGCAGCCACAGCGCGGGGGGCGGCACAGATACGCAGTATTTT
>.|TRBV13|TRBJ2-2|few
CASSSMHGELFF
TGTGCCAGCAGCAGCATGCACGGGGAGCTGTTTTTT
>TRBD2|TRBV10-3|TRBJ2-3|.
CAISVTSGGYTDTQYF
TGTGCCATCAGCGTGACTAGCGGGGGATACACAGATACGCAGTATTTT
>TRBD2|TRBV4-2|TRBJ2-1|.
CASSTDGTSGVEQFF
TGTGCCAGCAGCACCGATGGGACTAGCGGTGTCGAGCAGTTCTTC
>.|TRBV21-1|TRBJ1-2|.
CASTDLPTGGKAGYTF
TGTGCCAGCACCGACCTTCCTACAGGGGGTAAGGCTGGCTACACCTTC
>.|TRBV5-1|TRBJ1-1|once
CASSLARANTEAFF
TGCGCCAGCAGCTTGGCCAGGGCGAACACTGAAGCTTTCTTT
>.|TRBV27|TRBJ2-3|.
CASCNLGADTQYF
TGTGCCAGCTGTAATCTCGGGGCAGATACGCAGTATTTT
>TRBD1|TRBV6-5|TRBJ1-5|.
CASSRGGSRRSPQHF
TGTGCCAGCAGCCGAGGGGGCAGCCGCAGATCTCCCCAGCATTTT
>.|TRBV5-1|TRBJ1-5|.
CASSPGLNQPQHF
TGCGCCAGCAGCCCAGGGCTAAATCAGCCCCAGCATTTT
>TRBD1|TRBV29-1|TRBJ2-5|.
CSALGQGKTETQYF
TGCAGCGCCCTGGGACAGGGCAAGACGGAGACCCAGTACTTC
>.|TRBV5-1|TRBJ2-7|few
CASSLAAAAEYEQYF
TGCGCCAGCAGCTTGGCCGCGGCAGCAGAATACGAGCAGTACTTC
>TRBD2|TRBV29-1|TRBJ2-1|.
CSVEEVAGDEQFF
TGCAGCGTTGAAGAGGTAGCGGGGGATGAGCAGTTCTTC
>.|TRBV4-2|TRBJ1-6|.
CASSQDRETYNSPLHF
TGTGCCAGCAGCCAAGACCGGGAAACCTATAATTCACCCCTCCACTTT
>.|TRBV2|TRBJ1-2|few
CARRSIQTPYYTF
TGTGCCAGAAGGAGCATTCAAACCCCCTACTACACCTTC
>.|TRBV7-2|TRBJ1-4|.
CASSLRRPTARSTNEKLFF
TGTGCCAGCAGCCTAAGGAGACCGACAGCCCGATCAACTAATGAAAAACTGTTTTTT
>.|TRBV12-3/TRBV12-4|TRBJ2-3|.
CASSFSGGDTQYF
TGTGCCAGCAGTTTTAGTGGCGGGGATACGCAGTATTTT
>.|TRBV6-5|TRBJ1-3|.
CAGGGRGKGNTIYF
TGTGCCGGGGGGGGCAGAGGGAAGGGAAACACCATATATTTT
>.|TRBV5-6|TRBJ2-7|.
CASSLNPRVSYEQYF
TGTGCCAGCAGCCTCAACCCCAGGGTGAGCTACGAGCAGTACTTC
>.|TRBV12-3/TRBV12-4|TRBJ2-4|.
CASSSGNIQYF
TGTGCCAGCAGTTCCGGGAACATTCAGTACTTC
>.|TRBV2|TRBJ1-2|.
CASSEERQSEGYTF
TGTGCCAGCAGTGAAGAACGACAGTCAGAGGGCTACACCTTC
>.|TRBV5-4|TRBJ2-7|.
CASSEGGAGDYEQYF
TGTGCCAGCAGTGAAGGGGGAGCTGGTGACTACGAGCAGTACTTC
>.|TRBV6-2/TRBV6-3|TRBJ1-1|.
CASSPEWGADEAFF
TGTGCCAGCAGCCCGGAGTGGGGCGCGGATGAAGCTTTCTTT
>TRBD2|TRBV5-4|TRBJ2-2|.
CASSSGRGAITGELFF
TGTGCCAGCAGCTCTGGGCGGGGGGCGATCACCGGGGAGCTGTTTTTT
>TRBD2|TRBV7-9|TRBJ2-7|.
CASSPSGGLYEQYF
TGTGCCAGCAGCCCTAGCGGGGGGTTATACGAGCAGTACTTC